Following are 32 T cell receptor beta chains from one sample sequenced in a study of blood T cell repertoires in COVID-19. The assay was immunoSEQ multiplex PCR, and TCRdb's table has in-frame clones only and misses some. In the table there are about 210,000 clones, 75% to 90% of which are singletons. Sequenced input: peripheral blood. The receptors derive from a woman aged 40 to 55 with acute or convalescent COVID-19.

The chain recombines TRBV27 with TRBJ2-3; TRBD2 agrees at 12 bases. There are 15 residues in the CDR3. J gave up 4 bases and V 6 bases, and 5 bases lay outside the gene matches. Germline V gives CDR1 MNHEY, CDR2 SMNVEV (reference sequence). The DNA for the CDR3 is TGTGCCAGCAGGGCTAGCGGGGGGGCGTCAGATACGCAGTATTTT. Translation gives CASRASGGASDTQYF.

This chain links TRBV27 with TRBJ2-1; TRBD2 aligns across 12 bases. This CDR3 has 15 residues. Germline trimming cut 1 base from V and 15 bases from J; bases unmatched to any gene: 10. Germline V CDR1 and CDR2: MNHEY, SMNVEV (reference sequence). The CDR3 coding sequence is TGTGCCAGCAGTTTATTACTAGCGGGGGGCCTATTGCCGTTCTTC. This translates into CASSLLLAGGLLPFF.

This rearrangement joins TRBV19 to TRBJ1-2; D perhaps matches TRBD1 (5 bases). Trimming pared 5 bases from V and 5 bases from J, leaving 21 bases between. Germline V gene data show CDR1 as LNHDA and CDR2 as SQIVND (reference sequence). CDR3 length: 16 amino acids. CDR3 in DNA: TGTGCCAGTAGTGGTGCAGGGCTACCTCCCAGTTATGGCTACACCTTC. Its translation is CASSGAGLPPSYGYTF.

The chain carries TRBV5-5 and TRBJ1-1, with a possible D match to TRBD1 (6 bases). Germline V lookup: CDR1 SGHKS, CDR2 YYEKEE (reference sequence). The CDR3 runs to 15 residues. The V and J ends lost 0 bases and 1 base respectively, with 10 bases between them. The CDR3 spells CASSLATGQNTEAFF. CDR3 nucleotides: TGTGCCAGCAGCTTGGCAACGGGACAGAACACTGAAGCTTTCTTT.

This chain links TRBV27 with TRBJ1-2; D is ambiguous. This CDR3 comprises 15 residues. With 9 bases removed from V and 3 bases from J, the gap between germline ends came to 20 bases. Germline V gene data show CDR1 as MNHEY and CDR2 as SMNVEV (reference sequence). The CDR3 DNA follows: TGTGCCAGTATGTCGGAGGGTGGGCACTACTATGGCTACACCTTC. Protein: CASMSEGGHYYGYTF.

The rearrangement joins TRBV15 to TRBJ2-2, with D perhaps TRBD1 (6 bases). The germline V gene encodes CDR1 LNHNV and CDR2 YYDKDF (reference sequence). V was clipped by 0 bases and J by 4 bases, with 12 bases between them. This CDR3 has 16 amino acids. The CDR3, as DNA: TGTGCCACCAGCAGAGATCAGCAGGGGCTCACCGGGGAGCTGTTTTTT. This sequence encodes CATSRDQQGLTGELFF.

This chain links TRBV2 with TRBJ2-4, with 10 bases identical to TRBD2. CDR1 and CDR2 (germline): SNHLY, FYNNEI. The CDR3 length is 16 residues. V shed 7 bases, J shed 4 bases, and the junction held 10 bases outside the gene matches. This chain's CDR3 is CASTNFLAGAKNIQYF. The CDR3 DNA is TGTGCCAGCACTAACTTTCTAGCGGGGGCTAAAAACATTCAGTACTTC.

This clone occurred a few times. This chain links TRBV6-5 with TRBJ1-4; 8 bases fit TRBD1. This CDR3 is 15 amino acids long. The junction had 9 bases not matched to a gene; V was cut back by 5 bases and J by 7 bases. CDR1 is MNHEY and CDR2 is SVGAGI in the germline V gene. The DNA for the CDR3 is TGTGCCAGCAGTCAATTCGGACAGGGAGGTGAAAAACTGTTTTTT. Translation gives CASSQFGQGGEKLFF.

V is TRBV4-1 and J is TRBJ1-5; 9 nucleotides align to TRBD1. V lost 7 bases, J lost 0 bases, and 10 bases stayed unmatched. CDR1 is MGHRA and CDR2 is YSYEKL in the germline V gene. CDR3 length equals 17 residues. The CDR3 protein is CASIHQGDRVSNQPQHF. CDR3 coding DNA: TGCGCCAGCATCCACCAAGGGGACAGGGTTAGCAATCAGCCCCAGCATTTT.

The chain carries TRBV11-2 and TRBJ1-1; the D is unclear. V was trimmed by 1 base and J by 7 bases, leaving 7 bases between them. The germline gives CDR1 SGHAT, CDR2 FQNNGV. This CDR3 spans 12 amino acids. The CDR3 region has the DNA TGTGCCAGCAGCTTAGGAGGAATTGAAGCTTTCTTT. Residues: CASSLGGIEAFF.

This clone appeared once. The chain uses TRBV19 and TRBJ1-2; TRBD1 agrees at 10 bases. From germline, CDR1 is LNHDA and CDR2 SQIVND (reference sequence). CDR3 size: 14 residues. V shed 5 bases and J 5 bases; nucleotides not matched to a gene: 5. CDR3 loop: CASSFGTGDYGYTF. The CDR3 DNA reads TGTGCCAGTAGTTTTGGGACAGGGGATTATGGCTACACCTTC.

The CDR3, as DNA: TGTGCCAGCAGCCCCATGGAGAAAAAACTGTTTTTT. Its protein product is CASSPMEKKLFF. This sequence joins TRBV11-2 and TRBJ1-4; D is undetermined. Trimming removed 5 bases at V and 9 bases at J, with 10 bases between. Germline V gene lookup returns CDR1 SGHAT and CDR2 FQNNGV. The CDR3 has 12 amino acids.

The V and J genes are TRBV24-1 and TRBJ1-2; TRBD1 agrees at 9 bases. J gave up 7 bases and V 10 bases, and 6 bases lay outside the gene matches. Germline loops: CDR1 KGHDR, CDR2 SFDVKD. The CDR3 extends over 12 amino acids. DNA for the CDR3: TGTGCCACGCAACAGGGGGCAAGTGGCTACACCTTC. Its protein is CATQQGASGYTF.

V is TRBV2 and J is TRBJ1-1, with 8 nucleotides matching TRBD1. The V gene end was trimmed by 6 bases and the J gene end by 1 base; junction bases not matched to a gene: 7. Germline assignment: CDR1 SNHLY and CDR2 FYNNEI. The CDR3 length is 15 residues. CDR3 in DNA: TGTGCCAGCAGCCCGAGGACAGGGACGAACACTGAAGCTTTCTTT. It yields the protein CASSPRTGTNTEAFF.

The chain carries TRBV27 and TRBJ2-1, with 8 bases fitting TRBD1. V lost 5 bases, J lost 2 bases, and 5 bases stayed unmatched. The length of the CDR3 is 15 residues. The V gene's germline CDR1 is MNHEY and CDR2 SMNVEV (reference sequence). This chain's CDR3 is CASSIPGQAYNEQFF. The CDR3 nucleotides read TGTGCCAGCAGTATTCCGGGACAGGCCTACAATGAGCAGTTCTTC.

V usage is TRBV6-2 or TRBV6-3 and J usage is TRBJ2-1; 11 bases line up with TRBD2. The V segment lost 5 bases and the J segment 10 bases; nucleotides outside the gene matches: 10. The CDR3 is 15 residues long. CDR1 is MNHEY, CDR2 SVGEGT, per germline. The CDR3 protein is CASSRSGGARQEQFF. CDR3 DNA sequence: TGTGCCAGCAGTCGTAGCGGGGGGGCCCGTCAGGAGCAGTTCTTC.

The chain has TRBV29-1 and TRBJ1-5; D gene uncertain. Germline CDR1 is SQVTM and CDR2 is ANQGSEA. V was clipped by 4 bases and J by 6 bases, with 13 bases between them. This CDR3 spans 13 amino acids. The CDR3 spells CSVVTGISQPQHF. CDR3 sequence (DNA): TGCAGCGTTGTTACGGGGATTAGTCAGCCCCAGCATTTT.

The chain is built from TRBV5-1 and TRBJ2-1; TRBD2 agrees at 12 bases. The CDR3 loop spans 18 amino acids. V lost 4 bases, J lost 4 bases, and 12 bases stayed unmatched. Germline lookup yields CDR1 SGHRS and CDR2 YFSETQ. CDR3 amino acids: CASSAEIVGTSGYNEQFF. The CDR3 DNA reads as TGCGCCAGCAGCGCCGAAATCGTAGGGACTAGCGGGTACAATGAGCAGTTCTTC.

The chain joins TRBV9 to TRBJ2-3; D possibly corresponds to TRBD2 (6 bases). This CDR3 region has 13 residues. Germline lookup yields CDR1 SGDLS and CDR2 YYNGEE. V was clipped by 7 bases and J by 4 bases, with 13 bases between them. In DNA, the CDR3 is TGTGCCAGCGGGGACTGGATGGCAGATACGCAGTATTTT. Amino acid sequence: CASGDWMADTQYF.

The chain combines TRBV6-2 or TRBV6-3 with TRBJ2-3; 7 bases align to TRBD1. The CDR3 is 15 amino acids. CDR1 is MNHEY, CDR2 SVGEGT, per germline. Losses at the gene ends were 2 bases for V and 12 bases for J; bases not matched to a gene: 14. The CDR3 sequence is CASSYQLVWTGSQYF. CDR3 sequence (DNA): TGTGCCAGCAGTTACCAGCTAGTGTGGACAGGATCACAGTATTTT.

This chain uses TRBV19 with TRBJ1-3; D remains ambiguous. CDR1 is LNHDA and CDR2 is SQIVND in the germline V gene (reference sequence). The CDR3 sequence is 13 residues long. V lost 8 bases to trimming and J lost 0 bases, with 8 bases between them. The CDR3 loop reads CASGLSSGNTIYF. The CDR3 bases are TGTGCCAGTGGACTGAGCTCTGGAAACACCATATATTTT.

For the CDR3, the DNA is TGCGCCAGCAGCACCCAGGCTGGGTTGCAAACCGGGGAGCTGTTTTTT. Amino acid sequence: CASSTQAGLQTGELFF. V and J are TRBV10-1 and TRBJ2-2; no definite D call. This CDR3 is built from 16 residues. V was trimmed by 6 bases and J by 5 bases, leaving 19 bases between them. CDR1 WNHNN and CDR2 SYGVQD come from the germline V gene (reference sequence).

This rearrangement joins TRBV7-2 to TRBJ1-1, with D unresolved. The CDR3 covers 15 residues. With 1 base removed from V and 5 bases from J, the gap between germline ends came to 14 bases. Germline V gene lookup returns CDR1 SGHTA and CDR2 FQGNSA. CDR3 loop: CASSLGSPGRTEAFF. The CDR3 bases are TGTGCCAGCAGCTTAGGTTCCCCTGGGAGGACTGAAGCTTTCTTT.

The chain combines TRBV7-6 with TRBJ2-5; 10 bases match TRBD2. The CDR3 extends over 16 amino acids. Trimming removed 5 bases from V and 4 bases from J; junction bases left unmatched: 10. Germline CDR1 and CDR2: SGHVS and FNYEAQ. Written as DNA, the CDR3 is TGTGCCAGCAGCCCCCAAGCGGGGGGGCTCACAGAGACCCAGTACTTC. Translated: CASSPQAGGLTETQYF.

The genes are TRBV2 and TRBJ1-6; possibly TRBD1 for D (5 bases). Germline V gives CDR1 SNHLY, CDR2 FYNNEI. Trimming pared 7 bases from V and 0 bases from J, leaving 10 bases between. The CDR3 consists of 15 residues. In nucleotides, the CDR3 is TGTGCCAGCAAACAGGAGAGCTCCTATAATTCACCCCTCCACTTT. This sequence encodes CASKQESSYNSPLHF.

The rearrangement joins TRBV11-2 to TRBJ2-3; a possible D gene is TRBD2 (7 bases). Germline CDR1 SGHAT, CDR2 FQNNGV. CDR3 length equals 17 residues. Trimming removed 0 bases from V and 4 bases from J, with 17 bases in between. CDR3 bases: TGTGCCAGCAGCTTAGATTTATGGCGGGGGCGCGCAGATACGCAGTATTTT. It specifies CASSLDLWRGRADTQYF.

The chain recombines TRBV7-2 with TRBJ2-1; 13 bases fit TRBD2. V was clipped by 3 bases and J by 7 bases; unmatched bases: 6. Germline loops: CDR1 SGHTA, CDR2 FQGNSA. The CDR3 is 16 amino acids. The CDR3 DNA follows: TGTGCCAGCAGCTTTGCGACTAGCGGGGGGTCTAATGAGCAGTTCTTC. As protein: CASSFATSGGSNEQFF.

The chain carries TRBV4-1 and TRBJ2-3; D not certain. Germline CDR1 and CDR2: MGHRA and YSYEKL. The CDR3 has 17 residues. V gave up 3 bases and J gave up 1 base, with 17 bases separating them. The CDR3 loop is CASSQIGLERGTDTQYF. CDR3 bases: TGCGCCAGCAGCCAGATCGGTCTAGAACGGGGCACAGATACGCAGTATTTT.

The chain recombines TRBV30 with TRBJ1-1, with D unclear. This CDR3 spans 15 amino acids. The V end was cut by 0 bases, the J end by 1 base, with 12 bases between. Germline CDR1 reads GTSNPN; CDR2 reads SVGIG (reference sequence). CDR3 coding DNA: TGTGCCTGGAGTGTGGTCCGAGGGCCGAACACTGAAGCTTTCTTT. Residues: CAWSVVRGPNTEAFF.

The table lists this clone with a count of one. DNA of the CDR3: TGTGCCAGCAGCTTCGTCTCCGGACAGGGCTATGGAAACACCATATATTTT. Amino acids: CASSFVSGQGYGNTIYF. The chain employs TRBV13 and TRBJ1-3, with 8 bases matching TRBD1. Germline loops: CDR1 PRHDT, CDR2 FYEKMQ (reference sequence). This CDR3 contains 17 residues. Losses at the gene ends were 3 bases for V and 3 bases for J; bases not matched to a gene: 10.

The chain has TRBV28 and TRBJ1-1; 7 bases are a match to TRBD1. This CDR3 comprises 14 residues. J lost 5 bases, V lost 5 bases, and 8 bases had no gene match. From germline, CDR1 is MDHEN and CDR2 SYDVKM. CDR3 sequence reads: CASSLTQGRTEAFF. DNA of the CDR3: TGTGCCAGCAGTCTAACACAGGGGAGGACTGAAGCTTTCTTT.

V is TRBV7-9 and J is TRBJ1-5, with TRBD1 as a possible D gene (5 bases). Trimming left V 0 bases short and J 9 bases short, with 18 bases between. Germline assignment: CDR1 SEHNR and CDR2 FQNEAQ (reference sequence). CDR3 size: 16 residues. For the CDR3, the DNA is TGTGCCAGCAGCTTAGCTACAGGAGTAGGTCCATCGCCCCAGCATTTT. Protein sequence: CASSLATGVGPSPQHF.